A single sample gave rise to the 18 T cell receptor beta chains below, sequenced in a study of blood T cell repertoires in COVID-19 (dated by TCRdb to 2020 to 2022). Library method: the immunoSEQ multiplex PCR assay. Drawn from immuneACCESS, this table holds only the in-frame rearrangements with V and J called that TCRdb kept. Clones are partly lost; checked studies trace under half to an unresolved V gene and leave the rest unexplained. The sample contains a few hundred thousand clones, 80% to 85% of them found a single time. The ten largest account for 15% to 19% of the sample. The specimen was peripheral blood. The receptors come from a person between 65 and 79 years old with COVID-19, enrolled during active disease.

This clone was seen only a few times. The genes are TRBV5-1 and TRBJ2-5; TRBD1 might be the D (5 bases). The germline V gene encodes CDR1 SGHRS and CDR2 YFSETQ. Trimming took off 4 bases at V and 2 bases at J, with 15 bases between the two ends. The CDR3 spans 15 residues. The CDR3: CASSPTGFQQETQYF. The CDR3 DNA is TGCGCCAGCAGCCCTACAGGATTCCAACAAGAGACCCAGTACTTC.

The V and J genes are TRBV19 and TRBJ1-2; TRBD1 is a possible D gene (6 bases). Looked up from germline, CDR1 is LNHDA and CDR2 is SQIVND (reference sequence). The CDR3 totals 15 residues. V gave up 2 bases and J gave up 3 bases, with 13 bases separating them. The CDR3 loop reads CASSIPGHGDYGYTF. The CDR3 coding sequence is TGTGCCAGTAGTATACCGGGACACGGAGACTATGGCTACACCTTC.

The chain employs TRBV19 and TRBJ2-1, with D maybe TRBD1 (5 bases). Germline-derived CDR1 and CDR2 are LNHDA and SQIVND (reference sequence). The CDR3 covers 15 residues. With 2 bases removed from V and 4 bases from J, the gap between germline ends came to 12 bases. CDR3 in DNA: TGTGCCAGTAGTATATTAAGGACACAGTACAATGAGCAGTTCTTC. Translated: CASSILRTQYNEQFF.

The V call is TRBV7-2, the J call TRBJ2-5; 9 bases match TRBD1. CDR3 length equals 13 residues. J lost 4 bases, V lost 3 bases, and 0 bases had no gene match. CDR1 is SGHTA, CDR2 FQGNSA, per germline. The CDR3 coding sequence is TGTGCCAGCAGCTTGGACAGGGGAGAGACCCAGTACTTC. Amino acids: CASSLDRGETQYF.

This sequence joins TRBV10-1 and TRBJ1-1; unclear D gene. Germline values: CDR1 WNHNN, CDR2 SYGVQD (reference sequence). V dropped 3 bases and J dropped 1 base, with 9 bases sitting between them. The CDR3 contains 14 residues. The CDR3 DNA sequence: TGCGCCAGCAGTGATTGGAGGGCGAACACTGAAGCTTTCTTT. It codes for CASSDWRANTEAFF.

CDR3 sequence reads: CATSGGSPDTQYF. Here the CDR3 DNA reads TGTGCCACCAGTGGCGGTTCCCCAGATACGCAGTATTTT. J is TRBJ2-3 and V is TRBV24-1, with unresolved D. V shed 5 bases and J shed 4 bases, with 9 bases lying between them. The germline gives CDR1 KGHDR, CDR2 SFDVKD. The CDR3 sequence is 13 residues long.

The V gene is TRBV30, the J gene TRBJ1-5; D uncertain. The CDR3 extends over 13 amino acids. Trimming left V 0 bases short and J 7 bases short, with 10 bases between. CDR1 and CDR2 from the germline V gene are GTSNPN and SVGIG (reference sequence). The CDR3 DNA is TGTGCCTGGAGTGTAGGCAGCGGCCAGCCCCAGCATTTT. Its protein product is CAWSVGSGQPQHF.

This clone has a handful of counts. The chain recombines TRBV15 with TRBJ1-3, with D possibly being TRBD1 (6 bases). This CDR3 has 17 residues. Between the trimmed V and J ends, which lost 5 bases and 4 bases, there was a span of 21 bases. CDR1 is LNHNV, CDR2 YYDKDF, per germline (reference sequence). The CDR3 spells CATSGGTRGFSGNTIYF. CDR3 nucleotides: TGTGCCACCAGCGGAGGAACCAGGGGTTTCTCGGGAAACACCATATATTTT.

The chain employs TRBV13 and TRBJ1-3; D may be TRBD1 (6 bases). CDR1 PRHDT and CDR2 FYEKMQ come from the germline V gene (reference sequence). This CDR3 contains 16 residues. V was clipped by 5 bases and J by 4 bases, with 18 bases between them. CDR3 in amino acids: CASSLVAGGSGNTIYF. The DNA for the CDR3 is TGTGCCAGCAGCCTAGTAGCGGGGGGCTCCGGAAACACCATATATTTT. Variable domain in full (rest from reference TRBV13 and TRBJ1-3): AAGVIQSPRHLIKEKRETATLKCYPIPRHDTVYWYQQGPGQDPQFLISFYEKMQSDKGSIPDRFSAQQFSDYHSELNMSSLELGDSALYFCASSLVAGGSGNTIYFGEGSWLTVV.

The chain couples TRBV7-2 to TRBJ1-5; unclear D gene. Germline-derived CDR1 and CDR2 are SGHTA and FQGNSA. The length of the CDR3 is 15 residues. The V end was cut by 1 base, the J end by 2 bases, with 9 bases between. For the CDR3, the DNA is TGTGCCAGCAGCTTAGTGCCTCAGGGCAATCAGCCCCAGCATTTT. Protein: CASSLVPQGNQPQHF.

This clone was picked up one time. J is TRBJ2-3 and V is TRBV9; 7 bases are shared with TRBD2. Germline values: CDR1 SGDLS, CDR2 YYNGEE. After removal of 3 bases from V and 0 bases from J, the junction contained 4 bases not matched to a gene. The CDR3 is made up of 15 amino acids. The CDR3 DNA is TGTGCCAGCAGCGCGGGACTACTGAGCACAGATACGCAGTATTTT. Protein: CASSAGLLSTDTQYF. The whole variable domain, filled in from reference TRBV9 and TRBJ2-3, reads DSGVTQTPKHLITATGQRVTLRCSPRSGDLSVYWYQQSLDQGLQFLIQYYNGEERAKGNILERFSAQQFPDLHSELNLSSLELGDSALYFCASSAGLLSTDTQYFGPGTRLTVL.

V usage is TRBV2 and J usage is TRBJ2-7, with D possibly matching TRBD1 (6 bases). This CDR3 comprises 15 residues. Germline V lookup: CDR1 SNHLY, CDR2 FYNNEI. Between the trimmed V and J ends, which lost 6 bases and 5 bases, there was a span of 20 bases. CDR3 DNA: TGTGCCAGCAGGCCGCGAGAAGGGGGATCGGACGAGCAGTACTTC. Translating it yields CASRPREGGSDEQYF.

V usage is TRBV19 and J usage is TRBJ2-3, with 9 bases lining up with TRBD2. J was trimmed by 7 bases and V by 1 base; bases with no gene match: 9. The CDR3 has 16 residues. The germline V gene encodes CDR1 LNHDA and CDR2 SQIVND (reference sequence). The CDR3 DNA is TGTGCCAGTAGTATAGCAGGCGGGAGGGCCTTCTATACGCAGTATTTT. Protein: CASSIAGGRAFYTQYF.

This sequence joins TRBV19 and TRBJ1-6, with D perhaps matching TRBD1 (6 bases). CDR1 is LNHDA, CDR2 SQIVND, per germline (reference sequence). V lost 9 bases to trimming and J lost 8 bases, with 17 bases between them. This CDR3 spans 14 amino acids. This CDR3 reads CASKTSGGHSPLHF. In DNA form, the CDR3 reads TGTGCCAGCAAGACCTCCGGGGGGCATTCACCCCTCCACTTT.

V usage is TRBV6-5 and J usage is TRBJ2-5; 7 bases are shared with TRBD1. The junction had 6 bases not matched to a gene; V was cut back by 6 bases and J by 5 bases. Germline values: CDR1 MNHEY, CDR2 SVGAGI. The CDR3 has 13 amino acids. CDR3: CASRKTGMETQYF. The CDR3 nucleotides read TGTGCCAGCAGAAAGACAGGGATGGAGACCCAGTACTTC.

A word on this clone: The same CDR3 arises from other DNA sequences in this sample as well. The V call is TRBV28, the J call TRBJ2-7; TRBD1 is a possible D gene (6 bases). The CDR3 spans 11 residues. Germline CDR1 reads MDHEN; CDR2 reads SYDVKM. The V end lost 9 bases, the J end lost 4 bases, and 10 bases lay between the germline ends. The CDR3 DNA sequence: TGTGCCAGTGGGGGCTTGTACGAGCAGTACTTC. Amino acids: CASGGLYEQYF.

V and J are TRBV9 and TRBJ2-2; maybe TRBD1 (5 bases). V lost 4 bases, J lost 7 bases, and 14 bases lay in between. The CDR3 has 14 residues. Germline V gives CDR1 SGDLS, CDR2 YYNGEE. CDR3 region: CASSPLAGLGELFF. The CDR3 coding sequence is TGTGCCAGCAGCCCACTGGCAGGGCTCGGGGAGCTGTTTTTT.

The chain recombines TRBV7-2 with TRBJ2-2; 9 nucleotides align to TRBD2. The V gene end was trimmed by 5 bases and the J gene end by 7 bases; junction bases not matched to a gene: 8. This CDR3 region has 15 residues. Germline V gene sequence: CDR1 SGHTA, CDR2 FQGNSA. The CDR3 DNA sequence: TGTGCCAGCAGCCCCTTGGCGGGGGGGCTCGGGGAGCTGTTTTTT. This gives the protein CASSPLAGGLGELFF.